Each of the 11 T cell receptor beta chains below was sequenced from the same sample in a study of post-analysis software for immune sequencing data. Study findings and constraints: Controls showed lower frequencies than patients for several TRBV segments, and TRBV5-6, TRBV5-1 and TRBV20-1 were among these.

Prepared libraries of TCR beta cDNA carried unique molecular identifiers. TCRdb independently ran MiXCR on the PCR reads; one entry per CDR3 protein. Of roughly 700,000 distinct CDR3 sequences listed, 25% to 30% are singletons. The antigens for these receptors are not known. The material sequenced was blood. The source of these receptors is a girl under 18 with multiple sclerosis.

This clonotype appeared a few times. This sequence joins TRBV6-4 and TRBJ1-5; D perhaps matches TRBD1 (6 bases). The V gene's germline CDR1 is MRHNA and CDR2 SNTAGT. The CDR3 runs to 12 residues. V lost 0 bases to trimming and J lost 10 bases, with 7 bases between them. CDR3 sequence (DNA): TGTGCCAGCAGTGACTCCAGGGGACCCCAGCATTTT. Translation: CASSDSRGPQHF.

Comment on this clonotype: With a much larger clone just one base away, this may be a read error. The rearrangement uses TRBV20-1 and TRBJ2-4, with 10 bases identical to TRBD1. The DNA end is more similar to TRBJ2-7, so the J call may be wrong. The germline CDR1 and CDR2 sequences are DFQATT and SNEGSKA (reference sequence). The CDR3 loop spans 13 amino acids. The CDR3 is CGARDRGSYEQYF. In nucleotides, the CDR3 is TGCGGTGCTAGGGACAGGGGCTCCTACGAGCAGTACTTC.

A few counts support this clonotype. This chain links TRBV6-5 with TRBJ2-4; D possibly uses TRBD1 or TRBD2 (5 bases each). V was clipped by 0 bases and J by 1 base, with 13 bases between them. Germline loops: CDR1 MNHEY, CDR2 SVGAGI. The CDR3 totals 17 residues. The CDR3 loop is CASSYSGFEGAKNIQYF. In nucleotides, the CDR3 is TGTGCCAGCAGTTACTCCGGATTTGAGGGGGCCAAAAACATTCAGTACTTC.

This clonotype has just a few counts. The chain recombines TRBV10-2 with TRBJ2-3; 8 bases fit TRBD2. Germline trimming cut 7 bases from V and 8 bases from J; bases unmatched to any gene: 26. Germline assignment: CDR1 WSHSY and CDR2 SAAADI. The CDR3 totals 19 residues. The CDR3 bases are TGCGCCAGCACCCCTATCCGGGCGAGCGGGGGCGCCATTGTGGGTACGCAGTATTTT. It is translated as CASTPIRASGGAIVGTQYF.

At least ten counts were recorded for this clonotype. The rearrangement joins TRBV12-3 or TRBV12-4 to TRBJ2-1; TRBD1 agrees at 10 bases. There are 13 residues in the CDR3. The trim removed 6 bases at V and 8 bases at J, leaving 4 bases unmatched. CDR3 DNA: TGTGCCAGCAGGGGACAGGGGAGGCATGAGCAGTTCTTC. Protein product: CASRGQGRHEQFF.

The J gene is TRBJ2-4, the V gene TRBV12-3 or TRBV12-4, with 7 nucleotides matching TRBD1. V trimming: 6 bases; J trimming: 1 base; junction bases outside the gene matches: 6. The CDR3 has 15 amino acids. The CDR3 region is CASRNTGAAKNIQYF. The CDR3 DNA is TGTGCCAGCAGAAACACAGGGGCGGCCAAAAACATTCAGTACTTC.

The rearrangement uses TRBV7-6 and TRBJ2-5, with D possibly being TRBD1 (5 bases). There are 13 residues in the CDR3. Germline V gene sequence: CDR1 SGHVS, CDR2 FNYEAQ. Trimming shortened V by 0 bases and J by 4 bases, and 6 bases separated the two germline ends. In nucleotides, the CDR3 is TGTGCCAGCAGCTTAGCGACAGCAGAGACCCAGTACTTC. This sequence encodes CASSLATAETQYF.

This clonotype was detected only a few times. The chain uses TRBV28 and TRBJ2-5; D perhaps matches TRBD1 (5 bases). V lost 8 bases and J lost 5, with 15 bases in between. This CDR3 is 13 amino acids long. CDR1 is MDHEN and CDR2 is SYDVKM in the germline V gene. The CDR3 DNA follows: TGTGCCAGCTCCACCCCGGCAGGGGAGACCCAGTACTTC. Translation: CASSTPAGETQYF.

This clonotype occurred a few times. The chain is built from TRBV11-2 and TRBJ2-3, with D unclear. Trimming left V 1 base short and J 2 bases short, with 13 bases between. Germline V gives CDR1 SGHAT, CDR2 FQNNGV. The CDR3 has 16 residues. CDR3 sequence: CASSLAAFSFTDTQYF. Here the CDR3 DNA reads TGTGCCAGCAGCTTAGCCGCATTCAGTTTCACAGATACGCAGTATTTT. The variable domain in full, completed from reference TRBV11-2 and TRBJ2-3, reads EAGVAQSPRYKIIEKRQSVAFWCNPISGHATLYWYQQILGQGPKLLIQFQNNGVVDDSQLPKDRFSAERLKGVDSTLKIQPAKLEDSAVYLCASSLAAFSFTDTQYFGPGTRLTVL.

There are a few counts of this clonotype. CDR3 bases: TGCGCCAGCAGCTCGAAGACAGCATATACGCAGTATTTT. Amino acids: CASSSKTAYTQYF. The chain carries TRBV5-1 and TRBJ2-3; tentatively, D is TRBD1 (5 bases). V gave up 3 bases and J gave up 7 bases, with 12 bases separating them. Germline V lookup: CDR1 SGHRS, CDR2 YFSETQ. The CDR3 spans 13 residues.

The chain combines TRBV28 with TRBJ2-7, with TRBD1 matching over 9 bases. Germline V gene data show CDR1 as MDHEN and CDR2 as SYDVKM. The CDR3 spans 17 residues. V shed 5 bases, J shed 6 bases, and the junction held 17 bases outside the gene matches. CDR3 residues: CASSDGSGTGFLSEQYF. DNA for the CDR3: TGTGCCAGCAGTGATGGTTCCGGGACAGGGTTTTTATCCGAGCAGTACTTC.